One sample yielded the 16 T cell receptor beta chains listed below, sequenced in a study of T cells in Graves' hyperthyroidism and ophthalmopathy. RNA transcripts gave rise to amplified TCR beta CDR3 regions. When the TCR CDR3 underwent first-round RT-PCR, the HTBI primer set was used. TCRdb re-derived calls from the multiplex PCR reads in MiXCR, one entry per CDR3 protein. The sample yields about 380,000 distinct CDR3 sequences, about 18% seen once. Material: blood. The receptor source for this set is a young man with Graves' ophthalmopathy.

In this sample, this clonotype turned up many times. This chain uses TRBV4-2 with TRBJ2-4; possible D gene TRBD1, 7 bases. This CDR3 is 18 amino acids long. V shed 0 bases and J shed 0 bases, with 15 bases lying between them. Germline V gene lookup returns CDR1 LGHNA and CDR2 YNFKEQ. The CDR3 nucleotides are TGTGCCAGCAGCCAAGATTTCTCAGGGGGACTAGCCAAAAACATTCAGTACTTC. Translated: CASSQDFSGGLAKNIQYF.

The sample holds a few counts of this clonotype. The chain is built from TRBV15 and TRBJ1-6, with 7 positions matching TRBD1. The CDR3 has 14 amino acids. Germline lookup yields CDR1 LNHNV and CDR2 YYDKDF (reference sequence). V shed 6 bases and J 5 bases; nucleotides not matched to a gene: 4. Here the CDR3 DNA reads TGTGCCACCAGGGGGACAGATAATAATTCACCCCTCCACTTT. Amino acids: CATRGTDNNSPLHF.

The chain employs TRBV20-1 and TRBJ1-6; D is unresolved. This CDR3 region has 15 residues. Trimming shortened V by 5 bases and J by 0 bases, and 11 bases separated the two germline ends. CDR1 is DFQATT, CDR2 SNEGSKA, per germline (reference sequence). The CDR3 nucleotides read TGCAGTGCTTCGGACGGGAGCTCCTATAATTCACCCCTCCACTTT. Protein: CSASDGSSYNSPLHF.

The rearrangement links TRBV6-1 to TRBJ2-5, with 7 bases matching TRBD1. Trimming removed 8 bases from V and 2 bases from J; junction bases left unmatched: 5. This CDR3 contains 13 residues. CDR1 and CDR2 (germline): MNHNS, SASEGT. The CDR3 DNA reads TGTGCCAGCCGCCGGGACAGACAAGAGACCCAGTACTTC. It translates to CASRRDRQETQYF.

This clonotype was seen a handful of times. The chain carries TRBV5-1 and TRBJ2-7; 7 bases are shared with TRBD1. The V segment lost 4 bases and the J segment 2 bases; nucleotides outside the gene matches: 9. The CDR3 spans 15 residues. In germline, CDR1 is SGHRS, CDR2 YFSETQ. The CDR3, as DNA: TGCGCCAGCAGCGCGACGGGACAGCAACCCTACGAGCAGTACTTC. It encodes CASSATGQQPYEQYF.

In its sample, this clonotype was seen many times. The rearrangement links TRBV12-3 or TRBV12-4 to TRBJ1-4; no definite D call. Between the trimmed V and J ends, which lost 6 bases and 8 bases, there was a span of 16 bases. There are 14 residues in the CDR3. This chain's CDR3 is CASSLGRMGEKLFF. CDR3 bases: TGTGCCAGCAGCCTCGGGCGGATGGGGGAAAAACTGTTTTTT.

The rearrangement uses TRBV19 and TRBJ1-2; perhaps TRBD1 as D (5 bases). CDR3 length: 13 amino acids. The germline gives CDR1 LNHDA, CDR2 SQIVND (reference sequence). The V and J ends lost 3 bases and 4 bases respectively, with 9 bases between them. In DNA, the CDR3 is TGTGCCAGTAGTATGGACACCCTCTATGGCTACACCTTC. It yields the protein CASSMDTLYGYTF.

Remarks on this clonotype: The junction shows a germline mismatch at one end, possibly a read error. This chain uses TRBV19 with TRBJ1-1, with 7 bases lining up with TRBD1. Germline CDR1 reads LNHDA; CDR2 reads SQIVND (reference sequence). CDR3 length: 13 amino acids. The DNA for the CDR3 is TGTGCCAGTAGTTTAGACAGGGAGACTGAAGCTTTCTTT. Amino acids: CASSLDRETEAFF.

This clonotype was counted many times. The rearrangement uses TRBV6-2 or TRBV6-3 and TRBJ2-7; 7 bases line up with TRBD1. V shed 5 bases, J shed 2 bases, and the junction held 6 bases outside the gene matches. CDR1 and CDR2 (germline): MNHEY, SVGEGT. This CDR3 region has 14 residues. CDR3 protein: CASSLRQGTYEQYF. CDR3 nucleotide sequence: TGTGCCAGCAGTCTGAGACAGGGTACCTACGAGCAGTACTTC.

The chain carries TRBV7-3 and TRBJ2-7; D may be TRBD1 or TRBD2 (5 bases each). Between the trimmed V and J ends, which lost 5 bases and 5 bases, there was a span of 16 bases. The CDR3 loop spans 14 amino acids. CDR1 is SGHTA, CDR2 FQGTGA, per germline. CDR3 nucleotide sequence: TGTGCCAGCAGCGAAACCGGGACGGGAAACGAGCAGTACTTC. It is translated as CASSETGTGNEQYF.

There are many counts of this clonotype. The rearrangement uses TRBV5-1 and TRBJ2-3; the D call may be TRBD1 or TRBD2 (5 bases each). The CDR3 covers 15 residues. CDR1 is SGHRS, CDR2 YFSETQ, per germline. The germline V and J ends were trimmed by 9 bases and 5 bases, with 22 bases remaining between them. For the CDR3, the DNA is TGCGCCACGGGACGTGGGGACCATACCAAAGATACGCAGTATTTT. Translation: CATGRGDHTKDTQYF.

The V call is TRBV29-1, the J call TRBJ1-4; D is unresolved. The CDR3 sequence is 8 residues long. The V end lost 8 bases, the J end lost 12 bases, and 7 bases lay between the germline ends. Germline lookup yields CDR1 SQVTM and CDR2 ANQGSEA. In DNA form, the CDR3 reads TGCAGCCAAATGGAACTGTTTTTT. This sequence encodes CSQMELFF.

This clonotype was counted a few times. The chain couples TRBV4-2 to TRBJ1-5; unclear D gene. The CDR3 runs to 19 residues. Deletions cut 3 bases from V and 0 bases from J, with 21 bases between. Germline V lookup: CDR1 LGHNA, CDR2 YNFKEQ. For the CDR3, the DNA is TGTGCCAGCAGCCATCCCCCCTCGGTGGCAGAAAATAGCAATCAGCCCCAGCATTTT. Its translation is CASSHPPSVAENSNQPQHF.

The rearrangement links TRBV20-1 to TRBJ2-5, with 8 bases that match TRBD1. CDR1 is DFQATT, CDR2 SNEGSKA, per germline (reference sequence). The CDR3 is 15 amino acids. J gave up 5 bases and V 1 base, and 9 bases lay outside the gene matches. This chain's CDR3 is CSARVARGRRETQYF. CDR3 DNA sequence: TGCAGTGCTAGAGTTGCCAGGGGGCGGCGCGAGACCCAGTACTTC.

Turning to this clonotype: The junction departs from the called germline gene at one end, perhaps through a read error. Written as DNA, the CDR3 is TGCGCCAACAGCTTGGTGGCAGGGGAAGGCTACACCTTC. It is translated as CANSLVAGEGYTF. This chain joins TRBV5-1 and TRBJ1-2, with TRBD1 as a possible D gene (6 bases). Per the germline V gene, CDR1 is SGHRS and CDR2 is YFSETQ. CDR3 size: 13 residues.

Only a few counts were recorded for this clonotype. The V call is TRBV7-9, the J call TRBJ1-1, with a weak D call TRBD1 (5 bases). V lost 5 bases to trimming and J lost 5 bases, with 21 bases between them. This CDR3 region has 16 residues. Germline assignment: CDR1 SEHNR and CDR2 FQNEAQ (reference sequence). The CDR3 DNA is TGTGCCAGCAGCCCAGAGGGAGGGGCCCGACGGACTGAAGCTTTCTTT. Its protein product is CASSPEGGARRTEAFF.